The 15 T cell receptor beta chains presented below share a single source sample, sequenced in a study of identical twins. A single record per CDR3 protein comes from TCRdb applying MiXCR to the 5' RACE reads. The repertoire holds about 470,000 distinct CDR3 sequences, 20% to 30% seen once, with 2.9% in the top ten. The same specimen was also included in a second study, on T cells expressing NK-cell markers.

Sequencing input: CD4+ T cells sorted from blood. The source of these receptors is a woman under 30 in good health.

The table lists this clonotype with a few counts. Here the CDR3 DNA reads TGCGCCAGCATGCGGTCAGATAACACCGGGGAGCTGTTTTTT. Its protein product is CASMRSDNTGELFF. The V call is TRBV5-1, the J call TRBJ2-2; D call uncertain. The CDR3 runs to 14 residues. V was shortened by 6 bases and J by 2 bases, with 11 bases between the two germline ends. Per germline, CDR1 SGHRS and CDR2 YFSETQ.

This clonotype was seen only a few times. This rearrangement joins TRBV5-1 to TRBJ1-1, with 7 bases identical to TRBD1. V was clipped by 4 bases and J by 1 base; unmatched bases: 7. The CDR3 totals 15 residues. Germline V lookup: CDR1 SGHRS, CDR2 YFSETQ. CDR3: CASSRGQAENTEAFF. CDR3 bases: TGCGCCAGCAGCAGAGGACAGGCCGAGAACACTGAAGCTTTCTTT. The full variable domain, completed using reference TRBV5-1 and TRBJ1-1, is KAGVTQTPRYLIKTRGQQVTLSCSPISGHRSVSWYQQTPGQGLQFLFEYFSETQRNKGNFPGRFSGRQFSNSRSEMNVSTLELGDSALYLCASSRGQAENTEAFFGQGTRLTVV.

The chain links TRBV27 to TRBJ2-7, with a possible D match to TRBD1 (5 bases). This CDR3 contains 15 residues. V was clipped by 2 bases and J by 2 bases, with 13 bases between them. Per the germline V gene, CDR1 is MNHEY and CDR2 is SMNVEV (reference sequence). CDR3 sequence reads: CASSLGGASPYEQYF. CDR3 nucleotide sequence: TGTGCCAGCAGTTTAGGTGGGGCATCACCCTACGAGCAGTACTTC.

V usage is TRBV11-2 and J usage is TRBJ2-3; 8 bases are a match to TRBD2. Per the germline V gene, CDR1 is SGHAT and CDR2 is FQNNGV. The CDR3 contains 16 residues. V dropped 4 bases and J dropped 3; count of bases not matched to a gene: 9. The CDR3 bases are TGTGCCAGCAGCTCCTTAAGCGGGAGAATGACAGATACGCAGTATTTT. As protein: CASSSLSGRMTDTQYF.

This rearrangement joins TRBV29-1 to TRBJ1-1; D not resolved. Germline V gene lookup returns CDR1 SQVTM and CDR2 ANQGSEA. The CDR3 totals 12 residues. V was cut by 4 bases and J by 6 bases, with 12 bases left in between. CDR3 protein: CSVGNLVAEAFF. The CDR3 nucleotides are TGCAGCGTTGGCAACCTGGTGGCTGAAGCTTTCTTT.

In DNA form, the CDR3 reads TGTGCCAGCAGCTTCCTTGAGGGGCCGTCCTACGAGCAGTACTTC. It specifies CASSFLEGPSYEQYF. The V call is TRBV7-9, the J call TRBJ2-7, with D tentatively TRBD1 or TRBD2 (5 bases each). The CDR3 is 15 residues long. The V gene's germline CDR1 is SEHNR and CDR2 FQNEAQ (reference sequence). V lost 3 bases and J lost 1, with 13 bases in between.

This clonotype showed up just a few times. The gene calls are TRBV5-1 and TRBJ1-3; D unclear. The CDR3 extends over 17 amino acids. The V gene's germline CDR1 is SGHRS and CDR2 YFSETQ. V was cut by 0 bases and J by 2 bases, with 15 bases left in between. In DNA form, the CDR3 reads TGCGCCAGCAGCTTGGAGGTCTCAACATGGACTGGAAACACCATATATTTT. Protein sequence: CASSLEVSTWTGNTIYF.

This clonotype was seen at least ten times. The chain combines TRBV12-3 or TRBV12-4 with TRBJ2-5; the match to TRBD2 covers 11 bases. Trimming at V came to 5 bases and at J to 5 bases, leaving 1 base not matched to a gene. The CDR3 runs to 13 residues. CDR3 nucleotides: TGTGCCAGCAGTCGACTAGCGGGGGAGACCCAGTACTTC. The encoded protein is CASSRLAGETQYF.

This chain links TRBV20-1 with TRBJ1-1; no firm D call. Trimming took 4 bases from V and 0 from J, leaving 9 bases between them. Germline lookup yields CDR1 DFQATT and CDR2 SNEGSKA (reference sequence). The CDR3 runs 13 residues. The CDR3 DNA reads as TGCAGTGCTACCAGCGGCATGAACACTGAAGCTTTCTTT. This codes for CSATSGMNTEAFF.

The chain recombines TRBV11-1 with TRBJ2-3; 7 nucleotides agree with TRBD1. V shed 8 bases, J shed 2 bases, and the junction held 28 bases outside the gene matches. The CDR3 has 21 amino acids. CDR1 and CDR2 from the germline V gene are SGHAT and FQDESV (reference sequence). The CDR3 region has the DNA TGTGCCAGCGGCCCCGCGCTCCTCAGGGGGTTTCAACTTGGGTCCACAGATACGCAGTATTTT. Encoded protein: CASGPALLRGFQLGSTDTQYF.

This clonotype showed up just a few times. The rearrangement joins TRBV5-1 to TRBJ2-1; 7 bases fit TRBD2. From germline, CDR1 is SGHRS and CDR2 YFSETQ. The trim removed 3 bases at V and 8 bases at J, leaving 11 bases unmatched. This CDR3 spans 15 amino acids. The CDR3 protein is CASSSTSPVGDEQFF. Here the CDR3 DNA reads TGCGCCAGCAGCTCGACTAGCCCGGTGGGCGATGAGCAGTTCTTC.

This clonotype occurred a few times. This rearrangement joins TRBV11-3 to TRBJ1-4; D call uncertain. From germline, CDR1 is SGHNT and CDR2 YENEEA. V was clipped by 3 bases and J by 4 bases, with 15 bases between them. The CDR3 runs 16 residues. The CDR3 spells CASSFRFAGLNEKLFF. The CDR3 DNA reads TGTGCCAGCAGCTTTAGGTTCGCAGGCCTTAATGAAAAACTGTTTTTT.

This chain uses TRBV5-4 with TRBJ1-3, with TRBD1 as a possible D gene (5 bases). The germline gives CDR1 SGHNT, CDR2 YYREEE (reference sequence). Trimming took off 0 bases at V and 2 bases at J, with 6 bases between the two ends. The CDR3 length is 14 residues. CDR3 DNA: TGTGCCAGCAGCTTGGGACAGCCTGGAAACACCATATATTTT. This sequence encodes CASSLGQPGNTIYF.

Many counts were recorded for this clonotype. The V gene is TRBV6-5, the J gene TRBJ1-6; possibly TRBD1 for D (6 bases). The CDR3 is 12 amino acids. V shed 5 bases and J shed 7 bases, with 6 bases lying between them. Germline-derived CDR1 and CDR2 are MNHEY and SVGAGI. The chain's CDR3 is CASSTGNSPLHF. The CDR3 DNA sequence: TGTGCCAGCAGTACAGGGAATTCACCCCTCCACTTT.

The V call is TRBV7-9, the J call TRBJ1-1; 7 bases are a match to TRBD1. Unmatched junction bases numbered 10, after V lost 5 bases and J lost 4 bases. This CDR3 has 15 residues. Germline V gives CDR1 SEHNR, CDR2 FQNEAQ (reference sequence). The CDR3 reads CASSQRTGWATEAFF. DNA for the CDR3: TGTGCCAGCAGCCAAAGGACAGGCTGGGCCACTGAAGCTTTCTTT.